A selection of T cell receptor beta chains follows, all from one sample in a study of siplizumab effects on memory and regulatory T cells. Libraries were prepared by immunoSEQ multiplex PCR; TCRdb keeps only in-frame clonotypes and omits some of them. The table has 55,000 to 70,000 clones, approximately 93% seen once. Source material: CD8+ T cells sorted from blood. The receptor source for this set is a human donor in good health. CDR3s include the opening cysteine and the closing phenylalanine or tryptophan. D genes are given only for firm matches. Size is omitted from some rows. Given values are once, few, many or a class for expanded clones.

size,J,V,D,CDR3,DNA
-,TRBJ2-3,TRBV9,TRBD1,CASSVWDSSDTQYF,TGTGCCAGCAGCGTCTGGGACAGTTCAGATACGCAGTATTTT
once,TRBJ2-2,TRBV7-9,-,CASSLAEGETGELFF,TGTGCCAGCAGCTTGGCAGAGGGGGAGACCGGGGAGCTGTTTTTT
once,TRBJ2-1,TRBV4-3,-,CASSQETEYNEQFF,TGCGCCAGCAGCCAGGAAACAGAGTACAATGAGCAGTTCTTC
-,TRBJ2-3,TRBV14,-,CASSSGAFTDTQYF,TGTGCCAGCAGCTCAGGAGCCTTCACAGATACGCAGTATTTT
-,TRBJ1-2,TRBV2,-,CASSVHGNYGYTF,TGTGCCAGCAGTGTTCACGGAAACTATGGCTACACCTTC
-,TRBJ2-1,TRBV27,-,CASQSRDHYNEQFF,TGTGCCAGCCAGTCCCGTGACCACTACAATGAGCAGTTCTTC
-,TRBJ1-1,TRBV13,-,CASSLGPRTEAFF,TGTGCCAGCAGCTTAGGCCCCCGGACTGAAGCTTTCTTT
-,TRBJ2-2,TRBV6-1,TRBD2,CASSRTSGLTGELFF,TGTGCCAGCAGCCGGACTAGCGGGCTCACCGGGGAGCTGTTTTTT
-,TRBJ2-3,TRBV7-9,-,CASSPPWTGGTGTDTQYF,TGTGCCAGCAGCCCACCTTGGACAGGCGGGACCGGGACAGATACGCAGTATTTT
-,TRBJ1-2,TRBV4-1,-,CASSQVPQENGYTF,TGCGCCAGCAGCCAAGTGCCCCAGGAGAACGGCTACACCTTC
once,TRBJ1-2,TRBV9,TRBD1,CASSAGGTGTNYGYTF,TGTGCCAGCAGCGCAGGGGGGACAGGCACTAACTATGGCTACACCTTC
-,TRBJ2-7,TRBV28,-,CASSVVLGGSYEQYF,TGTGCCAGCAGTGTGGTTTTAGGGGGCTCCTACGAGCAGTACTTC
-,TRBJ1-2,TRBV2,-,CANWDGINYGYTF,TGTGCCAATTGGGACGGAATAAACTATGGCTACACCTTC
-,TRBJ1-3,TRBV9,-,CASSSPDTIYF,TGTGCCAGCAGCTCCCCTGACACCATATATTTT
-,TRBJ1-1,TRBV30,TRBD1,CAWSPGGTEAFF,TGTGCCTGGAGCCCAGGGGGCACTGAAGCTTTCTTT
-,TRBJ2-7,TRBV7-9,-,CASSLVGGDLYEQYF,TGTGCCAGCAGCTTGGTAGGAGGGGATCTCTACGAGCAGTACTTC
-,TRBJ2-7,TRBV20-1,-,CSAGTYEQYF,TGCAGTGCAGGAACCTACGAGCAGTACTTC
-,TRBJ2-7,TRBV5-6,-,CASSEDGLYEQYF,TGTGCCAGCAGCGAGGACGGCCTCTACGAGCAGTACTTC
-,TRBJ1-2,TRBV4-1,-,CASSQDGYGNGYTF,TGCGCCAGCAGCCAAGATGGGTACGGTAATGGCTACACCTTC
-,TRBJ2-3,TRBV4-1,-,CASSQDLDTDTQYF,TGCGCCAGCAGCCAGGACCTAGACACAGATACGCAGTATTTT
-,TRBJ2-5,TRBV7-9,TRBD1,CASSLGVRTGEETQYF,TGTGCCAGCAGCTTAGGGGTCCGGACAGGGGAAGAGACCCAGTACTTC
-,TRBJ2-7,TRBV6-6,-,CASSYEPDKGSYEQYF,TGTGCCAGCAGTTACGAGCCGGACAAAGGCTCCTACGAGCAGTACTTC
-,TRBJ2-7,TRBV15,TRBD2,CATSVSGRRSYEQYF,TGTGCCACCAGCGTGAGCGGGAGGCGCTCCTACGAGCAGTACTTC
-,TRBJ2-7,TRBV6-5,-,CASSYVQGYEQYF,TGTGCCAGCAGTTACGTCCAGGGCTACGAGCAGTACTTC
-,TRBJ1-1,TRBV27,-,CASSLSFKANTEAFF,TGTGCCAGCAGTTTATCTTTCAAGGCGAACACTGAAGCTTTCTTT
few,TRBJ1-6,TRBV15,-,CATSRDQENSPLHF,TGTGCCACCAGCAGAGATCAAGAAAATTCACCCCTCCACTTT
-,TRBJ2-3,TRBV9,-,CASSRSAGGSPGDTQYF,TGTGCCAGCAGCCGGAGCGCAGGCGGCTCCCCGGGGGATACGCAGTATTTT
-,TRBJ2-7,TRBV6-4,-,CASKLSASAYEQYF,TGTGCCAGCAAATTAAGCGCGTCGGCCTACGAGCAGTACTTC
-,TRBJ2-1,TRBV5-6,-,CASSLVVAPNEQFF,TGTGCCAGCAGCTTGGTTGTAGCGCCCAATGAGCAGTTCTTC
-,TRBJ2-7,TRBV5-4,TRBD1,CASSEGQGAYEQYF,TGTGCCAGCAGCGAGGGACAGGGGGCGTACGAGCAGTACTTC
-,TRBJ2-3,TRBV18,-,CASSPVLTGNTDTQYF,TGTGCCAGCTCACCCGTGCTGACTGGAAACACAGATACGCAGTATTTT
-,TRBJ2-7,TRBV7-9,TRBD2,CASSGPTSGSIGYEQYF,TGTGCCAGCAGCGGGCCGACTAGCGGGAGTATCGGCTACGAGCAGTACTTC
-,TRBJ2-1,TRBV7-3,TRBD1,CASSRQGAGSYNEQFF,TGTGCCAGCAGCCGCCAGGGGGCCGGCTCCTACAATGAGCAGTTCTTC
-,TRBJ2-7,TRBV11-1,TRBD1,CASSLETGRYSYEQYF,TGTGCCAGCAGCTTAGAGACAGGGAGATACTCCTACGAGCAGTACTTC
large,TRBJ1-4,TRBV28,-,CASLSSRGGTNEKLFF,TGTGCCAGCCTATCCTCTCGGGGGGGAACTAATGAAAAACTGTTTTTT
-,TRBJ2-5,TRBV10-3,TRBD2,CAISTSGVQETQYF,TGTGCCATCAGTACTAGCGGGGTACAAGAGACCCAGTACTTC
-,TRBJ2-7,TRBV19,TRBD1,CASSMGTGTYEQYF,TGTGCCAGTAGTATGGGGACAGGCACCTACGAGCAGTACTTC